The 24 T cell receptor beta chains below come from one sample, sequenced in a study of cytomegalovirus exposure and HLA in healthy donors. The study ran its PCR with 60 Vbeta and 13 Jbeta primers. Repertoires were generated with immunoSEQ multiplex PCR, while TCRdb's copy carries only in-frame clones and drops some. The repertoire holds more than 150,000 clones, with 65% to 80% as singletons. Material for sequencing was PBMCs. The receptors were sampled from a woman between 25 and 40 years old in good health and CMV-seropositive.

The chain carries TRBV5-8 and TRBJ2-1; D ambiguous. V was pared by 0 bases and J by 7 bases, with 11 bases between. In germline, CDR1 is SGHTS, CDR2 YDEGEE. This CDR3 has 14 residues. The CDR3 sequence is CASSLGLRPNEQFF. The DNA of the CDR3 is TGTGCCAGCAGCTTGGGCTTGCGCCCTAATGAGCAGTTCTTC.

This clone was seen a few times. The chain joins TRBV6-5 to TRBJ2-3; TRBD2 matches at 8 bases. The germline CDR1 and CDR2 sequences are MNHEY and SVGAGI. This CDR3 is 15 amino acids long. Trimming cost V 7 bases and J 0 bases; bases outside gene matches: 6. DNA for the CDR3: TGTGCCAGCACCCCACGGGGGGGGAGCACAGATACGCAGTATTTT. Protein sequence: CASTPRGGSTDTQYF.

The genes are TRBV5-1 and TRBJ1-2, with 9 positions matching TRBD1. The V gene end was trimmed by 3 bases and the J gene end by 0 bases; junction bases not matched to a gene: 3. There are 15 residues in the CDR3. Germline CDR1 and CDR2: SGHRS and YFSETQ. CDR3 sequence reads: CASSWTGEANYGYTF. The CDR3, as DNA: TGCGCCAGCAGCTGGACAGGGGAAGCTAACTATGGCTACACCTTC.

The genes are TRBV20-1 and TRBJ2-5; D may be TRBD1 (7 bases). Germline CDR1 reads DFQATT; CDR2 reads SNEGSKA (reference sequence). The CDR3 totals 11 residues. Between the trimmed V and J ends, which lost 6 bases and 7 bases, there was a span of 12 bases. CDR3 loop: CSAGQEGTQYF. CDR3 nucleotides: TGCAGTGCCGGACAGGAGGGGACCCAGTACTTC.

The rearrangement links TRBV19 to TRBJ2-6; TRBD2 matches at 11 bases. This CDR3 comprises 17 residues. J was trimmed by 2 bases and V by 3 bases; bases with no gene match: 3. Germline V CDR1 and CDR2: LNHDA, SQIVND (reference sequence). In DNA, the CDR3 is TGTGCCAGTAGTATTGTAGCGGGAGGGGCTGGGGCCAACGTCCTGACTTTC. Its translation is CASSIVAGGAGANVLTF.

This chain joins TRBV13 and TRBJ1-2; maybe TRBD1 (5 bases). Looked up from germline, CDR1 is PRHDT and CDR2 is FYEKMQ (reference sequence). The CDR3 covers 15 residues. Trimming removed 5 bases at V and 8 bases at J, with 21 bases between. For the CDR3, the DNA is TGTGCCAGCAGCCCCCCGGGAGCAGGGACCCCGGGCTACACCTTC. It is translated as CASSPPGAGTPGYTF.

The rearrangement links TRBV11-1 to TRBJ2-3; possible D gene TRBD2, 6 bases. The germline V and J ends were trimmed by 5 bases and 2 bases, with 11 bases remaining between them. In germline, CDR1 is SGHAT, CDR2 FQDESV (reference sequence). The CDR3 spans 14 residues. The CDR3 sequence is CASSGGLTTDTQYF. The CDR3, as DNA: TGTGCCAGCAGCGGGGGACTCACCACAGATACGCAGTATTTT.

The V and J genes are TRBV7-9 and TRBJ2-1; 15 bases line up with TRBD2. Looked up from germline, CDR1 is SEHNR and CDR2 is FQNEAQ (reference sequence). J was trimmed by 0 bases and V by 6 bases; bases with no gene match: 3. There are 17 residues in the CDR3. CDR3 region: CASRGLAGGFSYNEQFF. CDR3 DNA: TGTGCCAGCAGAGGACTAGCGGGGGGGTTCTCCTACAATGAGCAGTTCTTC.

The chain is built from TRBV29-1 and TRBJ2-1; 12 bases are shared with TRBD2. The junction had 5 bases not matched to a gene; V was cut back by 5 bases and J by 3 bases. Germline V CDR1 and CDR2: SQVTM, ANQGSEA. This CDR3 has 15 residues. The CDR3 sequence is CSVSTSGGFYNEQFF. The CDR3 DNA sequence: TGCAGCGTTTCGACTAGCGGGGGCTTCTACAATGAGCAGTTCTTC.

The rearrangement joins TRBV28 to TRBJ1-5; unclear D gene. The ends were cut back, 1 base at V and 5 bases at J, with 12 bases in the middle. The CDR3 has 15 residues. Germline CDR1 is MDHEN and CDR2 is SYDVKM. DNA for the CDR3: TGTGCCAGCAGTTTATCGGGAGGCTACCATCAGCCCCAGCATTTT. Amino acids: CASSLSGGYHQPQHF.

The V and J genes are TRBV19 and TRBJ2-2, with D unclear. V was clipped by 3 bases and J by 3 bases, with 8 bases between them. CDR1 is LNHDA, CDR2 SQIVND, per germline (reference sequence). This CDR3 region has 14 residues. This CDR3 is CASSIESYTGELFF. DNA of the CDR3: TGTGCCAGTAGTATCGAGTCCTACACCGGGGAGCTGTTTTTT. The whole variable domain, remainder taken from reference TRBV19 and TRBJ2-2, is DGGITQSPKYLFRKEGQNVTLSCEQNLNHDAMYWYRQDPGQGLRLIYYSQIVNDFQKGDIAEGYSVSREKKESFPLTVTSAQKNPTAFYLCASSIESYTGELFFGEGSRLTVL.

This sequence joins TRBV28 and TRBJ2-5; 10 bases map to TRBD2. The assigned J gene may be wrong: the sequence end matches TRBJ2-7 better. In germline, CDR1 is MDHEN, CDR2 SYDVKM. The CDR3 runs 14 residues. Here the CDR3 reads CASSLSLAGAEQYF. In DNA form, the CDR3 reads TGTGCCAGCAGTTTAAGTCTAGCGGGGGCCGAGCAGTACTTC.

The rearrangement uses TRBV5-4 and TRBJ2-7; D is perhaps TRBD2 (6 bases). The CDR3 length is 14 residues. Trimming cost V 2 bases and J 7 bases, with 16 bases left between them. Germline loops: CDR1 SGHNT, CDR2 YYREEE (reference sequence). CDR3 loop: CASSFKTSSEEQYF. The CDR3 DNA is TGTGCCAGCAGCTTCAAAACTAGCTCGGAAGAGCAGTACTTC.

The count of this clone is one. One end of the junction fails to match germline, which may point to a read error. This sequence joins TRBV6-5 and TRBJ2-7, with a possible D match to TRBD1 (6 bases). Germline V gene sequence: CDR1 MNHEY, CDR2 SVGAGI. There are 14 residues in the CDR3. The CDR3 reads CASSLRTANYGQYF. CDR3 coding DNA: TGTGCCAGCAGTTTAAGGACAGCCAACTACGGGCAGTACTTC.

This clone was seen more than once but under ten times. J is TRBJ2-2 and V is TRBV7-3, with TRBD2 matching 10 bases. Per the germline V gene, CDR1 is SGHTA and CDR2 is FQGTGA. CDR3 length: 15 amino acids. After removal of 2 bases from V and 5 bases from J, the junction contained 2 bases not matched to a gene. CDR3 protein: CASSLAAGGTGELFF. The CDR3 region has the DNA TGTGCCAGCAGCTTAGCAGCGGGGGGGACCGGGGAGCTGTTTTTT.

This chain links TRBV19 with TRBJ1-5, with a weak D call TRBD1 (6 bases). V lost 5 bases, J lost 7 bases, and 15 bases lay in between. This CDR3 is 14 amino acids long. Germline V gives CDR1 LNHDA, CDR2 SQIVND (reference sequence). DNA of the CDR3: TGTGCCAGTAGTCTCGACAGGTTTTCCCAGCCCCAGCATTTT. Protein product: CASSLDRFSQPQHF.

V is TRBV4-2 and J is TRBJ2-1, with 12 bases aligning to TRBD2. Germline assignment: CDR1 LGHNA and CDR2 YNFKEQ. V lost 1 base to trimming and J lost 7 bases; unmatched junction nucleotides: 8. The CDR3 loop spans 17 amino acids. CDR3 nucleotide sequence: TGTGCCAGCAGCCAAGGATCTCTAGCGGGGGGGCGTAATGAGCAGTTCTTC. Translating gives CASSQGSLAGGRNEQFF.

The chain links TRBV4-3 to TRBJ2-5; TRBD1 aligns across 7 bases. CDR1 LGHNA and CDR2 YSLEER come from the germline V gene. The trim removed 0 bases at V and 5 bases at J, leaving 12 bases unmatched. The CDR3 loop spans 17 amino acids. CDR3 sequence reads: CASSQDEGTLGGETQYF. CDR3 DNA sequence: TGCGCCAGCAGCCAAGATGAGGGCACCCTAGGGGGCGAGACCCAGTACTTC.

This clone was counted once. The CDR3: CASSFTSGGAVDTQYF. The CDR3 coding sequence is TGTGCCAGCAGCTTCACTAGCGGGGGGGCGGTAGATACGCAGTATTTT. J is TRBJ2-3 and V is TRBV7-6; 13 bases line up with TRBD2. This CDR3 is 16 amino acids long. J was trimmed by 5 bases and V by 3 bases; bases with no gene match: 5. CDR1 is SGHVS and CDR2 is FNYEAQ in the germline V gene.

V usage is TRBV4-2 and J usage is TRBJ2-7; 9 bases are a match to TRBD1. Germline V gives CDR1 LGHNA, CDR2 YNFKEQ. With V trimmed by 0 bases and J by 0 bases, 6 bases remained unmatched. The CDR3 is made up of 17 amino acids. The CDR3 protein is CASSQDSTGGSSYEQYF. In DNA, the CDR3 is TGTGCCAGCAGCCAAGATTCGACAGGGGGTAGCTCCTACGAGCAGTACTTC.

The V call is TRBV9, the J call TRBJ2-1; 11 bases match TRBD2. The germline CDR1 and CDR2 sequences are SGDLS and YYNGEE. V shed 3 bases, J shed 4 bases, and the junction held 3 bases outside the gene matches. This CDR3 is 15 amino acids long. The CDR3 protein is CASSETSGEYNEQFF. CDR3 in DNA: TGTGCCAGCAGCGAGACTAGCGGGGAATACAATGAGCAGTTCTTC. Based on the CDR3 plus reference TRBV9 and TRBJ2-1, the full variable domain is DSGVTQTPKHLITATGQRVTLRCSPRSGDLSVYWYQQSLDQGLQFLIQYYNGEERAKGNILERFSAQQFPDLHSELNLSSLELGDSALYFCASSETSGEYNEQFFGPGTRLTVL.

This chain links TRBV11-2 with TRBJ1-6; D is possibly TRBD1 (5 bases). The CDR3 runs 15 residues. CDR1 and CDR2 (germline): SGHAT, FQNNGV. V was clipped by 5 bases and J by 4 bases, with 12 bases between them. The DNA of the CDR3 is TGTGCCAGCAGCCAAGACAGTCTTTATAATTCACCCCTCCACTTT. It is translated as CASSQDSLYNSPLHF.

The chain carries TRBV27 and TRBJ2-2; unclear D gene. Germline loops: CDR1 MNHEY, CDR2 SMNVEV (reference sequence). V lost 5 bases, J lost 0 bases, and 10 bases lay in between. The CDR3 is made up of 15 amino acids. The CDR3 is CASSPRNPNTGELFF. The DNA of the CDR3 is TGTGCCAGCAGTCCGCGAAACCCGAACACCGGGGAGCTGTTTTTT.

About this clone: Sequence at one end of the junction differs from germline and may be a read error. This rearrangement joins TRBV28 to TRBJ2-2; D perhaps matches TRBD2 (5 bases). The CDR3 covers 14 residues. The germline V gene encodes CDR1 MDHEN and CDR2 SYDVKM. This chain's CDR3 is CASSLGSPTGELLF. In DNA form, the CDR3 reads TGTGCCAGCAGTTTGGGCAGCCCCACCGGGGAGCTGCTTTTT.